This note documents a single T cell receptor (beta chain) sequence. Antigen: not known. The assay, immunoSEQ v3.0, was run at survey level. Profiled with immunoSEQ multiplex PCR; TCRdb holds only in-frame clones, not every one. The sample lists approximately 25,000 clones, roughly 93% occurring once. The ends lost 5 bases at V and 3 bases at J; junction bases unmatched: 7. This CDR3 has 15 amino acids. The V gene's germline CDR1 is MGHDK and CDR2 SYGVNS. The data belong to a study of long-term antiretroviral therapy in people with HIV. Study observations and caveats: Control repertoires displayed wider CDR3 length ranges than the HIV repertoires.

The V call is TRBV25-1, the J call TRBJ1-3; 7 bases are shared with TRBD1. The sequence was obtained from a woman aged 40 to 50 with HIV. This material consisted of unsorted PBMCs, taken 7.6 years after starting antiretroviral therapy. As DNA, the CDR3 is TGTGCCAGCAGTCTTGAGGGGGCGCTTGGAAACACCATATATTTT. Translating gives CASSLEGALGNTIYF.